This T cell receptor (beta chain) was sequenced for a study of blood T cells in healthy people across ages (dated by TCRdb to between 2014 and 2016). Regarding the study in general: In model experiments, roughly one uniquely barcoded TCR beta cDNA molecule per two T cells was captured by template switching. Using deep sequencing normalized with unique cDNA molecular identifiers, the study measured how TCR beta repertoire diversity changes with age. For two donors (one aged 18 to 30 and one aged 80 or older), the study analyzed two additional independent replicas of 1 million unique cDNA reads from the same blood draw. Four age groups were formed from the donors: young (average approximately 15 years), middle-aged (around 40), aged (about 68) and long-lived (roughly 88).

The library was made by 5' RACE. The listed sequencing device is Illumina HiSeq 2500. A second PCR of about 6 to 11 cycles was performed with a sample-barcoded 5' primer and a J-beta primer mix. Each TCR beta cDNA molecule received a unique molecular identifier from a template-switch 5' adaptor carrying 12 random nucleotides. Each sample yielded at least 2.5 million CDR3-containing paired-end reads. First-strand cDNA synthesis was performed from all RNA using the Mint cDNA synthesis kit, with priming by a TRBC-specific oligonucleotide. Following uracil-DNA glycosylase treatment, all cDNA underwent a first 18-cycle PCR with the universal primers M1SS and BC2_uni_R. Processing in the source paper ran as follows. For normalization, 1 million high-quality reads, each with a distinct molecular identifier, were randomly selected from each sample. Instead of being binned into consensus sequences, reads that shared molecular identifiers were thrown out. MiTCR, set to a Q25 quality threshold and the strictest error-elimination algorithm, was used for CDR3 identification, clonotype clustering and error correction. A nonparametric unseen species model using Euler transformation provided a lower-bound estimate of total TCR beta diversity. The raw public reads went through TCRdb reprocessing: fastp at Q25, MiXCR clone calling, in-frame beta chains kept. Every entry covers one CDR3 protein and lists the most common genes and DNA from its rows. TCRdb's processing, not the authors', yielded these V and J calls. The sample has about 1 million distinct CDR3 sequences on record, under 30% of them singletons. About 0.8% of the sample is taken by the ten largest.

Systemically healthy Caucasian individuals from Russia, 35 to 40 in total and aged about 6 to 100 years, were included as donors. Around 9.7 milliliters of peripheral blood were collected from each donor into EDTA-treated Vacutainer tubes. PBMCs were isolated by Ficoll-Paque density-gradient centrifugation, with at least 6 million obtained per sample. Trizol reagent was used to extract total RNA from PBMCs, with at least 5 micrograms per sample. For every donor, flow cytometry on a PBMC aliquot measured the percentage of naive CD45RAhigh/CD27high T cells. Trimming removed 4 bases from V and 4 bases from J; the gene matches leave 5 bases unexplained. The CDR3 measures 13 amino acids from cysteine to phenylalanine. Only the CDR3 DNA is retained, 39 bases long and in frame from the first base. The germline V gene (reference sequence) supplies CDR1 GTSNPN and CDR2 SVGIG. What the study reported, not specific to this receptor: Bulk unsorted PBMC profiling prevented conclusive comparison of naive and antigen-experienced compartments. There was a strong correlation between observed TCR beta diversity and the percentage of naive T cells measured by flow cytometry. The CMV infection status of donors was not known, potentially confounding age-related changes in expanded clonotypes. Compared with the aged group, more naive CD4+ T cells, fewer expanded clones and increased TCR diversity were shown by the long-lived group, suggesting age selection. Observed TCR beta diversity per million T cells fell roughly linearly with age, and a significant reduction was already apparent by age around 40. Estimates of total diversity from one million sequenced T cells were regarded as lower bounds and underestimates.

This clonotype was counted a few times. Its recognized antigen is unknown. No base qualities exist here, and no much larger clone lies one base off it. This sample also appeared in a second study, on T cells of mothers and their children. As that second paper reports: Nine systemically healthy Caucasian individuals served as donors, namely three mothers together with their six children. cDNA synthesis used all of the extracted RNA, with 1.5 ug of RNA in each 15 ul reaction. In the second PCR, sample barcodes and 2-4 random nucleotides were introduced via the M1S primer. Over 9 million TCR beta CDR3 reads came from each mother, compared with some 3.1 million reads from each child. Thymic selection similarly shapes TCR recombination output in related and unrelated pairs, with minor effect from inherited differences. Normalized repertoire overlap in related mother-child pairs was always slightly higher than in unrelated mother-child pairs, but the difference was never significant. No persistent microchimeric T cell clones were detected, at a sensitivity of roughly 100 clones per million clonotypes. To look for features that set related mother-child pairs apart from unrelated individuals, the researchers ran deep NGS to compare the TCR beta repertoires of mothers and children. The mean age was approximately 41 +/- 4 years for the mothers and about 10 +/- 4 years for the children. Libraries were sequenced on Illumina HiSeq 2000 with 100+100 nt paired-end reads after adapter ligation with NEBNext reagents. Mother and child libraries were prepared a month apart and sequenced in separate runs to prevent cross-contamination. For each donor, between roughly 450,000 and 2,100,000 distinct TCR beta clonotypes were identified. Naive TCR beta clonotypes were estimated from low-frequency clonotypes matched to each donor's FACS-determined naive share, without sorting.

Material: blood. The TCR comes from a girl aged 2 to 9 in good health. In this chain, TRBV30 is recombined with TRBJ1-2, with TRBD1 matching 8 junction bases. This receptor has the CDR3 CAWTGGSIYGYTF. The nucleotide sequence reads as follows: TGTGCCTGGACAGGGGGCTCTATCTATGGCTACACCTTC.